This entry lists 14 T cell receptor beta chains sequenced from one sample in a study of monozygotic twins with inflammatory bowel disease (dated by TCRdb to the late 2010s). Library prep was done by 5' RACE. TCRdb lists the instrument as Illumina HiSeq 2500. Through TCRdb reprocessing, the reads give one entry per CDR3 protein sequence; DNA is omitted. The sample's clone listing holds roughly 330,000 distinct CDR3 sequences. The top ten constitute 2% to 2.5% of the sample. What was sequenced was blood. The receptors here all came from a human donor with ulcerative colitis or Crohn's disease, or a healthy co-twin of an affected twin (not recorded which).

This rearrangement joins TRBV7-8 to TRBJ2-7. The CDR3 is 14 residues long. Germline CDR1 reads SGHVS; CDR2 reads FQNEAQ. CDR3 residues: CASTRTENSYEQYF.

This chain connects TRBV6-1 to TRBJ2-1; TCRdb calls TRBD1, which cannot be checked without DNA. Per the germline V gene, CDR1 is MNHNS and CDR2 is SASEGT. The CDR3 consists of 15 residues. CDR3 protein: CASRSKGGNYNEQFF.

CDR3 protein: CASSYKGRSEAFF. The chain uses TRBV5-4 and TRBJ1-1; lacking DNA, the TRBD1 call made by TCRdb goes unchecked. Germline lookup yields CDR1 SGHNT and CDR2 YYREEE (reference sequence). The CDR3 loop spans 13 amino acids.

The V and J genes are TRBV5-1 and TRBJ2-1. The V gene's germline CDR1 is SGHRS and CDR2 YFSETQ. The length of the CDR3 is 16 residues. CDR3 protein: CASSPHSTSAYNEQFF.

The chain is built from TRBV18 and TRBJ1-1; without DNA, the TCRdb call of TRBD1 cannot be checked. The CDR3 contains 15 residues. Germline lookup yields CDR1 KGHSH and CDR2 LQKENI. This chain's CDR3 is CASSQTTGTGGEAFF.

This chain joins TRBV7-2 and TRBJ1-1; there is no DNA to check the TCRdb D call of TRBD1. CDR1 is SGHTA and CDR2 is FQGNSA in the germline V gene. The CDR3 extends over 14 amino acids. The CDR3 is CASSSRQQNTEAFF.

The J gene is TRBJ1-1, the V gene TRBV5-1. This CDR3 region has 14 residues. Per germline, CDR1 SGHRS and CDR2 YFSETQ. CDR3 residues: CASSLSRMNTEAFF.

The chain combines TRBV28 with TRBJ2-7; the D call of TRBD2 rests on TCRdb alone, since no DNA is present to check it. The germline V gene encodes CDR1 MDHEN and CDR2 SYDVKM. This CDR3 region has 12 residues. The CDR3 region is CASRTSGYEQYF.

V and J are TRBV5-1 and TRBJ2-7; absent DNA, TCRdb's TRBD1 call cannot be checked. The length of the CDR3 is 13 residues. CDR1 and CDR2 from the germline V gene are SGHRS and YFSETQ. The CDR3 is CASSPGGHYEQYF.

The rearrangement links TRBV12-3 or TRBV12-4 to TRBJ2-1; the TCRdb D gene call, TRBD1, has no DNA to confirm it. CDR3 length: 15 amino acids. The CDR3: CASSGVETRAGEQFF.

The rearrangement uses TRBV5-8 and TRBJ2-1. Looked up from germline, CDR1 is SGHTS and CDR2 is YDEGEE. This CDR3 spans 12 amino acids. The CDR3 here is CASSLRRVEQFF.

The chain links TRBV6-6 to TRBJ1-5; TCRdb reports TRBD1, a call that lacks DNA to check it against. The germline gives CDR1 MNHNY, CDR2 SVGAGI (reference sequence). The CDR3 covers 14 residues. The CDR3 reads CASTQGDGNQPQHF.

This chain connects TRBV6-1 to TRBJ2-3; no DNA is available, so the TRBD2 call from TCRdb remains unchecked. There are 19 residues in the CDR3. Germline-derived CDR1 and CDR2 are MNHNS and SASEGT. CDR3 sequence: CASSGRLAGLEMGTDTQYF.

The chain has TRBV28 and TRBJ1-3; TCRdb's D call, TRBD1, is unchecked because there is no DNA. Germline CDR1 reads MDHEN; CDR2 reads SYDVKM. The CDR3 runs to 12 residues. CDR3 residues: CASRTAGNTIYF.